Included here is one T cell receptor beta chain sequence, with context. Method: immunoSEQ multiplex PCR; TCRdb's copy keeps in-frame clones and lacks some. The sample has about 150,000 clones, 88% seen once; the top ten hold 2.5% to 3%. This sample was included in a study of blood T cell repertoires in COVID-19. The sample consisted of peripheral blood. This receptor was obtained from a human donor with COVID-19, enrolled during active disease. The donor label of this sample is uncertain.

The CDR3 is CASSAPQGEAFF. As DNA, the CDR3 is TGTGCCAGCAGCGCCCCACAGGGGGAAGCTTTCTTT. V gene TRBV9 combines with J gene TRBJ1-1, with 7 bases lining up with TRBD1. V shed 3 bases and J 8 bases; nucleotides not matched to a gene: 4. CDR1 and CDR2 from the germline V gene are SGDLS and YYNGEE. This CDR3 spans 12 amino acids.